These 23 T cell receptor beta chains originate from one sample sequenced in a study of cytomegalovirus exposure and HLA in healthy donors. The PCR made use of 60 Vbeta and 13 Jbeta primers. TCRdb's table, derived via immunoSEQ multiplex PCR, lists solely in-frame clones and lacks some. The profile covers some 120,000 clones, with about four fifths appearing a single time and 2% taken by the ten largest. Sequencing used PBMCs. The source of these receptors is a man younger than 30 in good health and CMV-seronegative.

The chain recombines TRBV6-1 with TRBJ2-5; weak D call: TRBD1 (6 bases). Germline V gives CDR1 MNHNS, CDR2 SASEGT. The V end lost 1 base, the J end lost 3 bases, and 6 bases lay between the germline ends. CDR3 size: 13 residues. Here the CDR3 DNA reads TGTGCCAGCAGTGAAGGGACAGAAGAGACCCAGTACTTC. Its translation is CASSEGTEETQYF.

This clone appeared a single time. The genes are TRBV6-5 and TRBJ1-2, with D unresolved. Germline V gene lookup returns CDR1 MNHEY and CDR2 SVGAGI. This CDR3 is built from 13 residues. Trimming pared 0 bases from V and 5 bases from J, leaving 7 bases between. CDR3 loop: CASSYSSRYGYTF. The CDR3 DNA follows: TGTGCCAGCAGTTACTCGAGTCGGTATGGCTACACCTTC.

The chain employs TRBV5-4 and TRBJ2-1, with 8 bases aligning to TRBD1. V shed 4 bases and J 4 bases; nucleotides not matched to a gene: 13. The CDR3 has 17 residues. Germline lookup yields CDR1 SGHNT and CDR2 YYREEE (reference sequence). CDR3 nucleotides: TGTGCCAGCAGCCCCCAGCCTGGGACAGGCGTATACAATGAGCAGTTCTTC. Encoded protein: CASSPQPGTGVYNEQFF.

The chain carries TRBV5-1 and TRBJ1-1, with 7 bases that match TRBD1. The CDR3 is 13 amino acids. From germline, CDR1 is SGHRS and CDR2 YFSETQ. V dropped 5 bases and J dropped 3; count of bases not matched to a gene: 4. CDR3 in amino acids: CASRLTGDTEAFF. CDR3 coding DNA: TGCGCCAGCAGACTTACAGGGGACACTGAAGCTTTCTTT. Drawing the rest from reference TRBV5-1 and TRBJ1-1, the complete variable domain is KAGVTQTPRYLIKTRGQQVTLSCSPISGHRSVSWYQQTPGQGLQFLFEYFSETQRNKGNFPGRFSGRQFSNSRSEMNVSTLELGDSALYLCASRLTGDTEAFFGQGTRLTVV.

A remark on this clone: Other DNA sequences in this specimen translate into the identical CDR3. The chain recombines TRBV28 with TRBJ1-5; D is ambiguous. V was cut by 3 bases and J by 4 bases, with 7 bases left in between. The germline V gene encodes CDR1 MDHEN and CDR2 SYDVKM. This CDR3 region has 13 residues. For the CDR3, the DNA is TGTGCCAGCAGTTTCTCCACAAATCAGCCCCAGCATTTT. The encoded protein is CASSFSTNQPQHF.

In regard to this clone: The sample has other DNA sequences that encode this CDR3 too. The rearrangement uses TRBV5-1 and TRBJ2-5; the D gene is possibly TRBD1 (5 bases). This CDR3 spans 14 amino acids. V was clipped by 0 bases and J by 2 bases, with 8 bases between them. From germline, CDR1 is SGHRS and CDR2 YFSETQ. CDR3 region: CASSLAQGQETQYF. CDR3 DNA sequence: TGCGCCAGCAGCTTGGCGCAGGGTCAAGAGACCCAGTACTTC.

The chain has TRBV27 and TRBJ2-7; D possibly corresponds to TRBD1 (6 bases). Germline V CDR1 and CDR2: MNHEY, SMNVEV (reference sequence). This CDR3 has 12 residues. Trimming pared 5 bases from V and 4 bases from J, leaving 9 bases between. CDR3 bases: TGTGCCAGCAGTCGAAGGGGGTACGAGCAGTACTTC. Translated, it gives CASSRRGYEQYF.

This sequence joins TRBV7-3 and TRBJ2-5; 7 positions match TRBD2. The CDR3 sequence is 17 residues long. CDR1 and CDR2 (germline): SGHTA, FQGTGA. After removal of 1 base from V and 2 bases from J, the junction contained 10 bases not matched to a gene. The CDR3 bases are TGTGCCAGCAGCTTAAGCGGGAGTTCCCTATTACAAGAGACCCAGTACTTC. It is translated as CASSLSGSSLLQETQYF.

This rearrangement joins TRBV5-8 to TRBJ1-5; D is ambiguous. The CDR3 spans 12 residues. The V gene lost 2 bases and the J gene lost 4 bases, with 4 bases spanning the gap. Germline loops: CDR1 SGHTS, CDR2 YDEGEE. CDR3 bases: TGTGCCAGCAGCTTTCTGAATCAGCCCCAGCATTTT. This codes for CASSFLNQPQHF.

The rearrangement joins TRBV6-1 to TRBJ1-1, with 8 bases fitting TRBD1. The CDR3 runs 14 residues. Germline lookup yields CDR1 MNHNS and CDR2 SASEGT. The trim removed 4 bases at V and 1 base at J, leaving 2 bases unmatched. CDR3 DNA: TGTGCCAGCAGTGGTGGGACAGGGAACACTGAAGCTTTCTTT. Translation: CASSGGTGNTEAFF.

This rearrangement joins TRBV6-5 to TRBJ1-1; no reliable D call. Between the trimmed V and J ends, which lost 11 bases and 2 bases, there was a span of 15 bases. The CDR3 sequence is 13 residues long. Germline V CDR1 and CDR2: MNHEY, SVGAGI. The CDR3 sequence: CAEGGRGNTEAFF. As DNA, the CDR3 is TGTGCCGAGGGAGGTCGTGGCAACACTGAAGCTTTCTTT.

The chain carries TRBV30 and TRBJ1-2, with 8 bases aligning to TRBD1. The germline V gene encodes CDR1 GTSNPN and CDR2 SVGIG (reference sequence). The CDR3 runs 16 residues. The V segment lost 3 bases and the J segment 8 bases; nucleotides outside the gene matches: 17. The CDR3 reads CAWSPLPGTGDGGYTF. The CDR3 DNA reads TGTGCCTGGAGCCCATTGCCTGGGACAGGCGATGGGGGCTACACCTTC.

V usage is TRBV2 and J usage is TRBJ1-5, with unresolved D. The V end was cut by 6 bases, the J end by 6 bases, with 15 bases between. Germline-derived CDR1 and CDR2 are SNHLY and FYNNEI. There are 14 residues in the CDR3. The CDR3 here is CASRATELSQPQHF. CDR3 coding DNA: TGTGCCAGCAGGGCCACAGAACTTAGTCAGCCCCAGCATTTT.

The chain has TRBV5-1 and TRBJ2-7, with TRBD1 identical over 8 bases. Losses at the gene ends were 4 bases for V and 1 base for J; bases not matched to a gene: 4. The CDR3 has 14 amino acids. Germline V gives CDR1 SGHRS, CDR2 YFSETQ. CDR3 region: CASSTGQASYEQYV. The CDR3 nucleotides read TGCGCCAGCAGCACGGGACAGGCTTCCTACGAGCAGTACGTC.

The CDR3 reads CASSPAGVGTNEQFF. The CDR3 DNA reads TGTGCCAGCTCACCCGCGGGAGTAGGGACCAATGAGCAGTTCTTC. This chain links TRBV18 with TRBJ2-1; 7 nucleotides match TRBD2. CDR1 and CDR2 (germline): KGHSH, LQKENI. The CDR3 consists of 15 residues. V trimming: 3 bases; J trimming: 6 bases; junction bases outside the gene matches: 8. Using reference TRBV18 and TRBJ2-1 for the parts outside the CDR3, the full variable domain is NAGVMQNPRHLVRRRGQEARLRCSPMKGHSHVYWYRQLPEEGLKFMVYLQKENIIDESGMPKERFSAEFPKEGPSILRIQQVVRGDSAAYFCASSPAGVGTNEQFFGPGTRLTVL.

This rearrangement joins TRBV30 to TRBJ2-6; 8 positions match TRBD1. Germline V CDR1 and CDR2: GTSNPN, SVGIG (reference sequence). This CDR3 contains 16 residues. V lost 3 bases and J lost 0; bases outside the gene matches: 4. The CDR3 reads CAWSRGQSSGANVLTF. DNA for the CDR3: TGTGCCTGGAGCAGGGGGCAGTCCTCTGGGGCCAACGTCCTGACTTTC.

This rearrangement joins TRBV18 to TRBJ1-2; 9 positions match TRBD1. Germline trimming cut 2 bases from V and 4 bases from J; bases unmatched to any gene: 2. This CDR3 comprises 14 residues. Germline-derived CDR1 and CDR2 are KGHSH and LQKENI. CDR3 nucleotides: TGTGCCAGCTCACCATTGGACAGGGGCTATGGCTACACCTTC. This sequence encodes CASSPLDRGYGYTF.

The chain links TRBV9 to TRBJ1-4; TRBD1 matches at 12 bases. V was pared by 0 bases and J by 7 bases, with 4 bases of the junction left unmatched. This CDR3 is built from 16 residues. Per the germline V gene, CDR1 is SGDLS and CDR2 is YYNGEE. In nucleotides, the CDR3 is TGTGCCAGCAGCGTAGCCGGGACAGGGGGCGGTGAAAAACTGTTTTTT. Protein: CASSVAGTGGGEKLFF.

V is TRBV10-1 and J is TRBJ2-1; perhaps TRBD1 as D (6 bases). The germline V gene encodes CDR1 WNHNN and CDR2 SYGVQD (reference sequence). The CDR3 contains 15 residues. Trimming shortened V by 3 bases and J by 6 bases, and 15 bases separated the two germline ends. CDR3 sequence (DNA): TGCGCCAGCAGTGATTCCCTAGAAGGGGGCAATGAGCAGTTCTTC. Residues: CASSDSLEGGNEQFF.

The V gene is TRBV6-6, the J gene TRBJ2-7; 8 positions match TRBD2. The trim removed 0 bases at V and 9 bases at J, leaving 7 bases unmatched. This CDR3 region has 14 residues. Germline V gives CDR1 MNHNY, CDR2 SVGAGI (reference sequence). The CDR3 is CASSYSGGEPGQYF. The DNA of the CDR3 is TGTGCCAGCAGTTACTCCGGGGGGGAGCCGGGGCAGTACTTC.

The gene calls are TRBV11-2 and TRBJ2-1; 10 bases are shared with TRBD2. V trimming: 1 base; J trimming: 8 bases; junction bases outside the gene matches: 5. Germline V CDR1 and CDR2: SGHAT, FQNNGV. There are 15 residues in the CDR3. The CDR3 DNA reads TGTGCCAGCAGCTTAGTAGCGGGAGGTCACTATGAGCAGTTCTTC. Amino acid sequence: CASSLVAGGHYEQFF.

The chain links TRBV6-5 to TRBJ1-4, with no clear D. This CDR3 has 14 residues. The ends were cut back, 11 bases at V and 3 bases at J, with 16 bases in the middle. CDR1 is MNHEY, CDR2 SVGAGI, per germline. In DNA form, the CDR3 reads TGTGCCGCACGCAGGATTGGTTCTAATGAAAAACTGTTTTTT. Its protein product is CAARRIGSNEKLFF.

The chain employs TRBV4-1 and TRBJ1-6; TRBD1 is a possible D gene (6 bases). Germline CDR1 is MGHRA and CDR2 is YSYEKL. The CDR3 covers 15 residues. Trimming removed 4 bases at V and 7 bases at J, with 14 bases between. CDR3 loop: CASSLGGGGNSPLHF. The CDR3 bases are TGCGCCAGCAGCCTAGGGGGGGGTGGGAATTCACCCCTCCACTTT.